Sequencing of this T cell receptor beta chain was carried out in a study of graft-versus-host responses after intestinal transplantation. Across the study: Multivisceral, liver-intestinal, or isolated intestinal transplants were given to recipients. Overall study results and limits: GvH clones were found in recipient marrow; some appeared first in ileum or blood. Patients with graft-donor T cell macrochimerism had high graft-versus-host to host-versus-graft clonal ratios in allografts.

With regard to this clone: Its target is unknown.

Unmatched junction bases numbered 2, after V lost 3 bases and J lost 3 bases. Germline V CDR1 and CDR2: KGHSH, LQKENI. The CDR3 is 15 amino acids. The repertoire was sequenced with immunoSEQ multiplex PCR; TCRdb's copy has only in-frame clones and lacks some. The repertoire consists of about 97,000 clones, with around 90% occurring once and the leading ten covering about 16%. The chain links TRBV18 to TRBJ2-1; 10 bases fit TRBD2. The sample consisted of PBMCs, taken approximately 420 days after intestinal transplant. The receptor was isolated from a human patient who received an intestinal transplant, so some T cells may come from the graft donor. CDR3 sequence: CASSPLAGVYNEQFF. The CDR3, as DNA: TGTGCCAGCTCACCTCTAGCGGGGGTCTACAATGAGCAGTTCTTC.